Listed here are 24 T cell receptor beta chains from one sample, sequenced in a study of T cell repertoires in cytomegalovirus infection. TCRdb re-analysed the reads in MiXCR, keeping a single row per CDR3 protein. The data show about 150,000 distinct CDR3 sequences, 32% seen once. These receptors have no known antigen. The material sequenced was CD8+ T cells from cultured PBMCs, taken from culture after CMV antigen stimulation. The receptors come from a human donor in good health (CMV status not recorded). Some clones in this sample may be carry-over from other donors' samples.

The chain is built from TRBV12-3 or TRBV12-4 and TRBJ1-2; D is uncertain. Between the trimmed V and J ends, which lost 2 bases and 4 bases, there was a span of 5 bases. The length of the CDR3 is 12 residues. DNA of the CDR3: TGTGCCAGCAGTTTATGGGCCTATGGCTACACCTTC. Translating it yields CASSLWAYGYTF.

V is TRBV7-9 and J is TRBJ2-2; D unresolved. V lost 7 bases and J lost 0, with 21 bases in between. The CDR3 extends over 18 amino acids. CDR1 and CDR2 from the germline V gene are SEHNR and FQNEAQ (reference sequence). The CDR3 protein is CASNSQLGKPPNTGELFF. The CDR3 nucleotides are TGTGCCAGCAACTCCCAGTTGGGTAAACCCCCGAACACCGGGGAGCTGTTTTTT.

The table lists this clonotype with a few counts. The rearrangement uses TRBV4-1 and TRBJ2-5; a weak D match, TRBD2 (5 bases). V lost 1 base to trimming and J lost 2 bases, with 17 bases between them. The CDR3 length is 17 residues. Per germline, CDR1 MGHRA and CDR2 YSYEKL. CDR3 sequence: CASSQGGAAGQQETQYF. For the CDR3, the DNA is TGCGCCAGCAGCCAAGGGGGAGCGGCGGGTCAACAAGAGACCCAGTACTTC.

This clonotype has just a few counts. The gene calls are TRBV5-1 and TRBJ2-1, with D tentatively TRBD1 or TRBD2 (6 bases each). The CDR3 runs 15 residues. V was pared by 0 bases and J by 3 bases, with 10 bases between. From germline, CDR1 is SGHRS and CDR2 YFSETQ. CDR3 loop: CASSLVGGLYNEQFF. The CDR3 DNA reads TGCGCCAGCAGCTTGGTAGGGGGGCTCTACAATGAGCAGTTCTTC.

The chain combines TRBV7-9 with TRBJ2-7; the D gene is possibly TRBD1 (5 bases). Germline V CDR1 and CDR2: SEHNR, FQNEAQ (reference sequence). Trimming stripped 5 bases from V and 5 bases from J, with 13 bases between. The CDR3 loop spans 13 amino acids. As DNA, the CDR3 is TGTGCCAGCAGCGCCGCTTGGGGCGACGAGCAGTACTTC. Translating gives CASSAAWGDEQYF. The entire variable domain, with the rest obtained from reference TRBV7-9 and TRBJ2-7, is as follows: DTGVSQNPRHKITKRGQNVTFRCDPISEHNRLYWYRQTLGQGPEFLTYFQNEAQLEKSRLLSDRFSAERPKGSFSTLEIQRTEQGDSAMYLCASSAAWGDEQYFGPGTRLTVT.

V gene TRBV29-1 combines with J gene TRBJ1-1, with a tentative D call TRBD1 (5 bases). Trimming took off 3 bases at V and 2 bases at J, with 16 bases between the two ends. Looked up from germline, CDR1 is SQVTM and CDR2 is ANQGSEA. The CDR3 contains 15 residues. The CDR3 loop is CSVDNLDRINTEAFF. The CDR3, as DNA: TGCAGCGTTGATAATTTAGACAGAATCAACACTGAAGCTTTCTTT.

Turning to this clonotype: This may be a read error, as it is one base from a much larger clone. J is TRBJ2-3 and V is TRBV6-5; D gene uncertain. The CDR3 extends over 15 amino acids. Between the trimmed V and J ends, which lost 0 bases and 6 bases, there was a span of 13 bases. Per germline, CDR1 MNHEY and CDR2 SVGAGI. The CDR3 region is CASSYSRSVGDTQYF. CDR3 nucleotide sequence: TGTGCCAGCAGTTACTCGAGGAGTGTGGGGGATACGCAGTATTTT.

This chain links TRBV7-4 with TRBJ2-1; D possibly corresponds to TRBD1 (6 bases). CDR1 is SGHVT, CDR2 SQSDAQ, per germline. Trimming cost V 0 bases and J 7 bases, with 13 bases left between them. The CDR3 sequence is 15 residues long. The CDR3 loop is CASSLADRNGNEQFF. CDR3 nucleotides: TGTGCCAGCAGCTTAGCGGACAGAAATGGTAATGAGCAGTTCTTC. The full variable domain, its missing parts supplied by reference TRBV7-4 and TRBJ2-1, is GAGVSQSPRYKVAKRGRDVALRCDSISGHVTLYWYRQTLGQGSEVLTYSQSDAQRDKSGRPSGRFSAERPERSVSTLKIQRTEQGDSAVYLCASSLADRNGNEQFFGPGTRLTVL.

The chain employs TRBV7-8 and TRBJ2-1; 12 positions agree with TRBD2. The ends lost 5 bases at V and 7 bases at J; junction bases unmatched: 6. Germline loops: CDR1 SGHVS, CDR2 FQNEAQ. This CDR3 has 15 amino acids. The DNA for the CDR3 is TGTGCCAGCAGCCTACCGACTAGCGGGGGTAATGAGCAGTTCTTC. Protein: CASSLPTSGGNEQFF.

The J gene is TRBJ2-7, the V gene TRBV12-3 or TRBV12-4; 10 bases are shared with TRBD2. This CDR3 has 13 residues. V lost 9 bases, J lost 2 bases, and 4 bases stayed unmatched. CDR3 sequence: CASLGTSAYEQYF. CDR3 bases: TGTGCCAGTCTCGGGACTAGCGCCTACGAGCAGTACTTC.

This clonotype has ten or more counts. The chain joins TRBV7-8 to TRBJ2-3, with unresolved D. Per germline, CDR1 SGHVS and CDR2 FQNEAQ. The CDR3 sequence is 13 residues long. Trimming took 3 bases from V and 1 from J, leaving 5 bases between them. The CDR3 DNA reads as TGTGCCAGCAGCTTCGAGGGCACAGATACGCAGTATTTT. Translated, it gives CASSFEGTDTQYF.

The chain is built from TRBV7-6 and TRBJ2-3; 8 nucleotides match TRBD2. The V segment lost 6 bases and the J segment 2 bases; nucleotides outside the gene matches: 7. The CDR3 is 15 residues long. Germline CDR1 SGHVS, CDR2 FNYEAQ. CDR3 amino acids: CASRSAGAITDTQYF. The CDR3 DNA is TGTGCCAGCAGATCAGCGGGAGCAATCACAGATACGCAGTATTTT.

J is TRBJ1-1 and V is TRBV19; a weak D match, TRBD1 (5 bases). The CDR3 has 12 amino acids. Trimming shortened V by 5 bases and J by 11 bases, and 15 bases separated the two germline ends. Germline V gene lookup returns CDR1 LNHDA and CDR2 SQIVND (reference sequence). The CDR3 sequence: CASSPGTVVAFF. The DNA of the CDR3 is TGTGCCAGTAGTCCCGGGACGGTCGTCGCTTTCTTT.

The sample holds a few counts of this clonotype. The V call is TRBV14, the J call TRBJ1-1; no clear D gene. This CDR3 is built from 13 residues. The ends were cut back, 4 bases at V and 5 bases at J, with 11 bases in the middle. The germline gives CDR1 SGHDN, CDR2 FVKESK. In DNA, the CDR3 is TGTGCCAGCAGCCCAGAGGGTTGGACTGAAGCTTTCTTT. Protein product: CASSPEGWTEAFF.

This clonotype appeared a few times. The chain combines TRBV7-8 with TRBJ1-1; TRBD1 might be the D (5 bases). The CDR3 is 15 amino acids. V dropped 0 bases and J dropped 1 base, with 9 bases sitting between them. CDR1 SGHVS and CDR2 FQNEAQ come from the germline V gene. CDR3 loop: CASSLAAGWNTEAFF. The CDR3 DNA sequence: TGTGCCAGCAGCTTAGCAGCAGGGTGGAACACTGAAGCTTTCTTT. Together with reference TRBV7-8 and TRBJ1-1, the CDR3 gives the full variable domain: GAGVSQSPRYKVAKRGQDVALRCDPISGHVSLFWYQQALGQGPEFLTYFQNEAQLDKSGLPSDRFFAERPEGSVSTLKIQRTQQEDSAVYLCASSLAAGWNTEAFFGQGTRLTVV.

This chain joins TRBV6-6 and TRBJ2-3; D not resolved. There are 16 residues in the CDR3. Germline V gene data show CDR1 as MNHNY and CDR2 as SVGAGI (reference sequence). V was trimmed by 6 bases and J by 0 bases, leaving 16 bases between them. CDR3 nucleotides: TGTGCCAGCAGGCCCTACAGAGATGCTAGCACAGATACGCAGTATTTT. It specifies CASRPYRDASTDTQYF.

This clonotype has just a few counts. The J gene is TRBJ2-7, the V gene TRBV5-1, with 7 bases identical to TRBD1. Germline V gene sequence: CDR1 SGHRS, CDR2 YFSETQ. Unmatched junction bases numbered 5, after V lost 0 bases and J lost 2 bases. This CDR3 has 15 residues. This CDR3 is CASSLDPGGPYEQYF. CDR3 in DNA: TGCGCCAGCAGCTTGGACCCAGGGGGTCCCTACGAGCAGTACTTC.

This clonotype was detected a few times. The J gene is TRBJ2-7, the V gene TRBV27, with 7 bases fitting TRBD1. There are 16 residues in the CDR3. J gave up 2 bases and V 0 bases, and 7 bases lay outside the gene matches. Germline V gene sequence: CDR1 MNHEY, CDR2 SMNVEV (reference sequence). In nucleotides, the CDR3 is TGTGCCAGCAGTTTATCATCGGACAGGATGGCCTACGAGCAGTACTTC. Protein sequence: CASSLSSDRMAYEQYF.

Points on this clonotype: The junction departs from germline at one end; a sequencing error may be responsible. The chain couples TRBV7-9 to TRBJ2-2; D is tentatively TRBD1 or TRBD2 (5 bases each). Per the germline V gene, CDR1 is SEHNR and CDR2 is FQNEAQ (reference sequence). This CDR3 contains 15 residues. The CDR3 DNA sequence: TGTGCCAGCGGCTTAGCGCAGGGTATTCGTCGGGAGCTGTTTTTT. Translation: CASGLAQGIRRELFF.

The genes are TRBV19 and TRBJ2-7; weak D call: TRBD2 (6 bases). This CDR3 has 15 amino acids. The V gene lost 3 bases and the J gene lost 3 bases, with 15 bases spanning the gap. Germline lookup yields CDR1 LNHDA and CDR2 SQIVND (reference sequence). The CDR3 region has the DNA TGTGCCAGTAGTATCTTTTCGGGAGTGATCTACGAGCAGTACTTC. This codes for CASSIFSGVIYEQYF.

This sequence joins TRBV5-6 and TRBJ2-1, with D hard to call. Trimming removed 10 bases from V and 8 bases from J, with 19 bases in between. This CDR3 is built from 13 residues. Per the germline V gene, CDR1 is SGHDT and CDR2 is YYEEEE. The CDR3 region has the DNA TGTGCCCCTAGGCCCAGCCTAGGAGATGAGCAGTTCTTC. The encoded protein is CAPRPSLGDEQFF.

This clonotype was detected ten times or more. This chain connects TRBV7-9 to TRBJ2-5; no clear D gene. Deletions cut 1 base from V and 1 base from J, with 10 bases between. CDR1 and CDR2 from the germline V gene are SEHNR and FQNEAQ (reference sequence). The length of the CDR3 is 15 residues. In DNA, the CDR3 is TGTGCCAGCAGCTTAGAATCCGGGCGCCAAGAGACCCAGTACTTC. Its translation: CASSLESGRQETQYF.

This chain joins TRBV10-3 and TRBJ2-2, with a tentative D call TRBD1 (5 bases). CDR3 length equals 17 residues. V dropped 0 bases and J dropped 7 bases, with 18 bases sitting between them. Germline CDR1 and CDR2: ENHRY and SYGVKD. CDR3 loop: CAISESQGALLIGELFF. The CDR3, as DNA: TGTGCCATCAGTGAGTCGCAAGGGGCTCTTCTTATCGGGGAGCTGTTTTTT.

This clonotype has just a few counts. CDR3 amino acids: CASSQERAGSYNEQFF. The CDR3 region has the DNA TGCGCCAGCAGCCAAGAGAGGGCAGGATCCTACAATGAGCAGTTCTTC. This rearrangement joins TRBV4-1 to TRBJ2-1; D may be TRBD2 (5 bases). The CDR3 runs 16 residues. Trimming left V 0 bases short and J 1 base short, with 10 bases between. In germline, CDR1 is MGHRA, CDR2 YSYEKL.